The 13 T cell receptor beta chains in this list originate from one sample, sequenced in a study of blood T cell repertoires in COVID-19. Method: immunoSEQ multiplex PCR; TCRdb's copy keeps in-frame clones and lacks some. The sample gives about 310,000 clones, 75% to 90% of which show up once; over 8% is in the top ten. Sequenced input: PBMCs or T cells enriched from blood (not recorded which). The receptor source for this set is a woman between 40 and 55 years old who had recovered from COVID-19.

The V and J genes are TRBV30 and TRBJ2-7, with a weak D call TRBD1 (6 bases). This CDR3 comprises 13 residues. The germline gives CDR1 GTSNPN, CDR2 SVGIG (reference sequence). Trimming took off 6 bases at V and 2 bases at J, with 14 bases between the two ends. The CDR3 region is CACARDTAYEQYF. In nucleotides, the CDR3 is TGTGCCTGTGCCCGGGACACTGCCTACGAGCAGTACTTC.

The V gene is TRBV18, the J gene TRBJ2-2; no definite D call. The CDR3 extends over 13 amino acids. The germline V gene encodes CDR1 KGHSH and CDR2 LQKENI. The ends were cut back, 2 bases at V and 7 bases at J, with 8 bases in the middle. In DNA form, the CDR3 reads TGTGCCAGCTCACCAGGAGTGCACGGGGAGCTGTTTTTT. It yields the protein CASSPGVHGELFF.

J is TRBJ2-3 and V is TRBV30; a weak D match, TRBD2 (5 bases). The V end lost 0 bases, the J end lost 5 bases, and 15 bases lay between the germline ends. Germline-derived CDR1 and CDR2 are GTSNPN and SVGIG (reference sequence). This CDR3 has 15 residues. CDR3 residues: CAWSVLKRTGDTQYF. In DNA, the CDR3 is TGTGCCTGGAGTGTATTGAAGCGGACGGGAGATACGCAGTATTTT.

For this clone: A junction end diverges from the germline sequence, so it may reflect a read error. The rearrangement uses TRBV4-3 and TRBJ1-5, with TRBD1 matching 9 bases. CDR1 and CDR2 (germline): LGHNA, YSLEER. The CDR3 totals 13 residues. CDR3 in amino acids: CASSQVPGQGRYF. Here the CDR3 DNA reads TGCGCCAGCAGCCAAGTGCCCGGACAGGGGAGATATTTT.

The rearrangement links TRBV5-4 to TRBJ2-3, with 9 bases fitting TRBD2. Trimming cost V 1 base and J 6 bases; bases outside gene matches: 6. The CDR3 is 15 residues long. The germline V gene has CDR1 SGHNT and CDR2 YYREEE (reference sequence). The CDR3: CASSLKLAGLDTQYF. CDR3 nucleotides: TGTGCCAGCAGCTTGAAACTAGCGGGTCTTGATACGCAGTATTTT.

V gene TRBV9 combines with J gene TRBJ2-3; TRBD1 agrees at 11 bases. Trimming at V came to 3 bases and at J to 4 bases, leaving 1 base not matched to a gene. The CDR3 has 14 amino acids. CDR1 is SGDLS and CDR2 is YYNGEE in the germline V gene. Here the CDR3 DNA reads TGTGCCAGCAGCGGGGGACAGGGGGCAGATACGCAGTATTTT. It yields the protein CASSGGQGADTQYF.

The chain recombines TRBV4-3 with TRBJ2-7; perhaps TRBD2 as D (5 bases). The CDR3 runs 16 residues. The V and J ends lost 1 base and 7 bases respectively, with 20 bases between them. Germline V gene lookup returns CDR1 LGHNA and CDR2 YSLEER. CDR3: CASSQGRPMEADEQYF. The CDR3 DNA follows: TGCGCCAGCAGCCAAGGACGCCCGATGGAGGCGGATGAGCAGTACTTC.

The chain employs TRBV9 and TRBJ2-3, with D unclear. Germline lookup yields CDR1 SGDLS and CDR2 YYNGEE. V was clipped by 2 bases and J by 3 bases, with 13 bases between them. This CDR3 comprises 15 residues. For the CDR3, the DNA is TGTGCCAGCAGCGTCCTATCCCTGTTTACAGATACGCAGTATTTT. Amino acid sequence: CASSVLSLFTDTQYF.

The chain uses TRBV5-1 and TRBJ1-6, with 11 bases matching TRBD1. The J segment lost 10 bases and the V segment lost 5 bases, leaving 5 bases of the junction unmatched. This CDR3 is 14 amino acids long. Germline assignment: CDR1 SGHRS and CDR2 YFSETQ. CDR3 in amino acids: CASRSGTGGSPLHF. The CDR3 DNA sequence: TGCGCCAGCAGATCCGGGACAGGGGGGTCACCCCTCCACTTT.

CDR3 loop: CASSQELGRGGETQYF. CDR3 nucleotides: TGCGCCAGCAGCCAAGAGCTCGGGAGGGGCGGAGAGACCCAGTACTTC. The V call is TRBV4-3, the J call TRBJ2-5; 8 nucleotides line up with TRBD2. Trimming at V came to 0 bases and at J to 4 bases, leaving 7 bases not matched to a gene. Per the germline V gene, CDR1 is LGHNA and CDR2 is YSLEER. This CDR3 is built from 16 residues.

The rearrangement links TRBV5-4 to TRBJ1-2; 9 nucleotides line up with TRBD1. Germline CDR1 is SGHNT and CDR2 is YYREEE (reference sequence). CDR3 length equals 15 residues. J gave up 6 bases and V 0 bases, and 6 bases lay outside the gene matches. This CDR3 is CASSLGFRQGDGYTF. DNA for the CDR3: TGTGCCAGCAGCTTGGGATTTCGACAGGGGGATGGCTACACCTTC.

The rearrangement uses TRBV6-5 and TRBJ2-7; D uncertain. Trimming took 4 bases from V and 3 from J, leaving 7 bases between them. The CDR3 consists of 12 residues. Germline lookup yields CDR1 MNHEY and CDR2 SVGAGI. This CDR3 is CASSSRNYEQYF. CDR3 nucleotides: TGTGCCAGCAGTTCCAGGAACTACGAGCAGTACTTC.

J is TRBJ1-2 and V is TRBV27, with 10 bases matching TRBD1. The V gene's germline CDR1 is MNHEY and CDR2 SMNVEV (reference sequence). The CDR3 runs to 14 residues. V was pared by 5 bases and J by 2 bases, with 2 bases of the junction left unmatched. The CDR3 coding sequence is TGTGCCAGCAGTCAGGACAGGGGGAACTATGGCTACACCTTC. Protein: CASSQDRGNYGYTF.